The 14 T cell receptor beta chains reported below all come from one sample, sequenced in a study of blood T cell repertoires in COVID-19. Generated by immunoSEQ multiplex PCR, the TCRdb table keeps only in-frame clones and is missing some. The sample lists under 250,000 clones, about 90% occurring once. The sample consisted of peripheral blood. Receptor source: a man in his thirties or forties with acute or convalescent COVID-19.

This clone was recorded once. The CDR3 region has the DNA TGTGCCAGTAAAGCCCTGGCGGGTTCCAGCACAGATACGCAGTATTTT. Its translation is CASKALAGSSTDTQYF. The chain uses TRBV19 and TRBJ2-3, with D possibly matching TRBD2 (5 bases). The CDR3 consists of 16 residues. CDR1 and CDR2 (germline): LNHDA, SQIVND (reference sequence). Deletions cut 7 bases from V and 0 bases from J, with 17 bases between.

This clone has a single count. The CDR3 DNA reads TGTGCCTGGAGTTCAGGGACAGCTTACGAGCAGTACTTC. Its protein is CAWSSGTAYEQYF. The chain has TRBV30 and TRBJ2-7; 7 nucleotides agree with TRBD1. The CDR3 sequence is 13 residues long. After removal of 2 bases from V and 4 bases from J, the junction contained 5 bases not matched to a gene. Germline CDR1 is GTSNPN and CDR2 is SVGIG (reference sequence).

The CDR3 region is CATSKREPGTDTQYF. In nucleotides, the CDR3 is TGTGCCACCAGCAAGCGGGAGCCGGGCACAGATACGCAGTATTTT. The chain recombines TRBV15 with TRBJ2-3, with TRBD2 matching 8 bases. V was clipped by 4 bases and J by 1 base; unmatched bases: 4. From germline, CDR1 is LNHNV and CDR2 YYDKDF (reference sequence). The CDR3 sequence is 15 residues long.

The V call is TRBV4-1, the J call TRBJ2-2; maybe TRBD2 (5 bases). The CDR3 has 14 residues. V gave up 10 bases and J gave up 0 bases, with 12 bases separating them. Germline V lookup: CDR1 MGHRA, CDR2 YSYEKL. The CDR3 region is CATSLGSNTGELFF. As DNA, the CDR3 is TGCGCCACCTCACTAGGCTCGAACACCGGGGAGCTGTTTTTT.

The table lists this clone with a few counts. This rearrangement joins TRBV9 to TRBJ1-1; the match to TRBD1 covers 7 bases. Trimming took 4 bases from V and 2 from J; bases not matched to a gene: 11. In germline, CDR1 is SGDLS, CDR2 YYNGEE. CDR3 length: 16 amino acids. In DNA form, the CDR3 reads TGTGCCAGCAGCCAATTGCAGGGGGGTATTAACACTGAAGCTTTCTTT. It is translated as CASSQLQGGINTEAFF. The full variable domain, rest sourced from reference TRBV9 and TRBJ1-1, is DSGVTQTPKHLITATGQRVTLRCSPRSGDLSVYWYQQSLDQGLQFLIQYYNGEERAKGNILERFSAQQFPDLHSELNLSSLELGDSALYFCASSQLQGGINTEAFFGQGTRLTVV.

The rearrangement joins TRBV27 to TRBJ1-1; 7 bases are a match to TRBD1. The germline V gene has CDR1 MNHEY and CDR2 SMNVEV (reference sequence). The trim removed 5 bases at V and 5 bases at J, leaving 11 bases unmatched. This CDR3 spans 15 amino acids. In DNA form, the CDR3 reads TGTGCCAGCAGTCCGACAGGGAGAGGAGGAACTGAAGCTTTCTTT. It translates to CASSPTGRGGTEAFF.

The V call is TRBV6-5, the J call TRBJ2-7; 7 bases are a match to TRBD1. The trim removed 0 bases at V and 10 bases at J, leaving 9 bases unmatched. Germline values: CDR1 MNHEY, CDR2 SVGAGI. The CDR3 is 14 amino acids. CDR3 nucleotide sequence: TGTGCCAGCAGTTACTCGATCACCGGGACAGCTCAGTACTTC. Translation: CASSYSITGTAQYF.

This sequence joins TRBV20-1 and TRBJ1-1, with unresolved D. Germline loops: CDR1 DFQATT, CDR2 SNEGSKA (reference sequence). V lost 7 bases to trimming and J lost 1 base, with 7 bases between them. This CDR3 contains 11 residues. CDR3 DNA sequence: TGCAGTGTTTCGGGGAACACTGAAGCTTTCTTT. Amino acid sequence: CSVSGNTEAFF.

This chain links TRBV28 with TRBJ2-3; 9 bases fit TRBD2. The CDR3 runs to 15 residues. The trim removed 5 bases at V and 3 bases at J, leaving 6 bases unmatched. CDR1 is MDHEN and CDR2 is SYDVKM in the germline V gene. This CDR3 is CASSLAGPRTDTQYF. CDR3 in DNA: TGTGCCAGCAGTCTAGCGGGACCTCGGACAGATACGCAGTATTTT.

The chain joins TRBV19 to TRBJ2-5; 7 bases align to TRBD1. The CDR3 runs 17 residues. With V trimmed by 2 bases and J by 3 bases, 12 bases remained unmatched. Germline V gives CDR1 LNHDA, CDR2 SQIVND (reference sequence). CDR3 sequence: CASSIKKRGQSKETQYF. The CDR3 region has the DNA TGTGCCAGTAGTATAAAGAAAAGGGGACAGTCGAAAGAGACCCAGTACTTC. Full variable domain (remainder filled in from reference TRBV19 and TRBJ2-5): DGGITQSPKYLFRKEGQNVTLSCEQNLNHDAMYWYRQDPGQGLRLIYYSQIVNDFQKGDIAEGYSVSREKKESFPLTVTSAQKNPTAFYLCASSIKKRGQSKETQYFGPGTRLLVL.

The chain recombines TRBV11-2 with TRBJ1-1, with 7 nucleotides matching TRBD1. The CDR3 has 15 amino acids. Germline CDR1 SGHAT, CDR2 FQNNGV. The ends lost 2 bases at V and 2 bases at J; junction bases unmatched: 5. The CDR3 sequence is CASSLLGGENTEAFF. In DNA form, the CDR3 reads TGTGCCAGCAGCTTATTAGGGGGCGAAAACACTGAAGCTTTCTTT.

The chain recombines TRBV4-1 with TRBJ2-7, with TRBD1 as a possible D gene (5 bases). CDR1 is MGHRA and CDR2 is YSYEKL in the germline V gene. Trimming pared 3 bases from V and 0 bases from J, leaving 18 bases between. The CDR3 loop spans 17 amino acids. The CDR3 region is CASSHPVKGPSSYEQYF. The CDR3 DNA is TGCGCCAGCAGCCATCCCGTGAAGGGGCCCAGCTCCTACGAGCAGTACTTC.

This rearrangement joins TRBV30 to TRBJ1-6, with D perhaps TRBD1 (5 bases). Trimming left V 1 base short and J 6 bases short, with 13 bases between. The CDR3 totals 15 residues. Germline V gene data show CDR1 as GTSNPN and CDR2 as SVGIG (reference sequence). The CDR3 loop reads CAWSGQTAPNSPLHF. The CDR3 bases are TGTGCCTGGAGTGGACAGACAGCGCCTAATTCACCCCTCCACTTT.

There are many counts of this clone. The chain combines TRBV21-1 with TRBJ1-2; TRBD1 was called by the table and not checked on the DNA. TRBV21-1 is designated a pseudogene. This CDR3 has 19 amino acids. CDR3 nucleotides: TGTGCCAGCAGTTTCACGACGGGCCAACCGGGACAGGGGGCGGAAGGCTACACCTTC. Protein product: CASSFTTGQPGQGAEGYTF.